The rows below give T cell receptor beta chains drawn from one sample of a study of blood T cell repertoires in COVID-19. TCRdb's table, derived via immunoSEQ multiplex PCR, lists solely in-frame clones and lacks some. The table records over 130,000 clones, almost 85% of them present only once. Sequencing was carried out using PBMCs or T cells enriched from blood (not recorded which). Receptors originate from a woman aged 45-65 years with acute COVID-19. Both conserved end residues are part of each CDR3. Each record gives: J gene, V gene, CDR3 protein.

>TRBJ2-1|TRBV7-2
CASSPTSGSLYNEQFF
>TRBJ1-1|TRBV2
CASSDVGATNTEAFF
>TRBJ2-5|TRBV5-4
CASSLWAGGGETQYF
>TRBJ1-1|TRBV18
CASLRQENTEAFF
>TRBJ1-1|TRBV9
CASDAGGWNTEAFF
>TRBJ2-7|TRBV4-3
CASSQGKTSLYEQYF
>TRBJ2-6|TRBV4-1
CASSHPSGAGANVLTF
>TRBJ1-4|TRBV7-8
CASRGRGETNEKLFF
>TRBJ1-4|TRBV19
CASSSQTAGPSELFF
>TRBJ2-1|TRBV7-3
CASSPSGSSYNEQFF
>TRBJ1-2|TRBV4-2
CASSSGTGGSGYGYTF
>TRBJ1-1|TRBV27
CASCDRATVTEAFF
>TRBJ2-1|TRBV19
CASSIDRGLAGQNEQFF
>TRBJ1-1|TRBV19
CASRRQGYTEAFF
>TRBJ2-2|TRBV28
CASSLRQEFTGELFF
>TRBJ2-1|TRBV11-2
CASSLAALEQFF
>TRBJ1-2|TRBV6-5
CASHLDRQGISGYTF
>TRBJ1-2|TRBV9
CASSLEDGAPPGGYTF
>TRBJ2-7|TRBV11-2
CASSPLTGSYEQYF
>TRBJ2-7|TRBV3-1/TRBV3-2
CASRSSGYEQYF
>TRBJ2-7|TRBV5-1
CASTPTGFSSYEQYF
>TRBJ1-5|TRBV7-8
CASSGGTGFFSNQPQHF
>TRBJ1-1|TRBV10-3
CAISESGGGNTEAFF
>TRBJ2-3|TRBV6-1
CASSERTGPSDTQYF
>TRBJ2-7|TRBV3-1/TRBV3-2
CASRGTPRGGGSYEQYF
>TRBJ2-1|TRBV10-3
CAISVSGSVHEQFF
>TRBJ2-2|TRBV2
CASTPEGQGVTGELFF
>TRBJ2-1|TRBV5-4
CASSSPGAYNEQFF
>TRBJ2-5|TRBV5-1
CASTRGGQRETQYF
>TRBJ1-2|TRBV12-3/TRBV12-4
CASSRDGNGYTF
>TRBJ2-6|TRBV5-6
CASSLALSGANVLTF
>TRBJ2-7|TRBV5-1
CASSLGLAVRSSYEQYF
>TRBJ2-1|TRBV5-4
CASSETSVSHHEQFF
>TRBJ2-1|TRBV4-3
CASSQAEGSHYEQFF
>TRBJ2-4|TRBV24-1
CATKQGIYIQYF
>TRBJ1-2|TRBV4-1
CASSQIPGQGTYGYTF
>TRBJ1-2|TRBV27
CASSLGGENGYTF
>TRBJ1-2|TRBV3-1/TRBV3-2
CASSTDRGSYGYTF
>TRBJ1-4|TRBV28
CASSAGVEKLFF
>TRBJ1-2|TRBV5-1
CASSPWTGGNYGYTF
>TRBJ1-1|TRBV12-3/TRBV12-4
CASSSEGGARAFF
>TRBJ2-7|TRBV9
CASSVGGQNAYEQYF
>TRBJ1-6|TRBV4-3
CASSQEPPGGYNSPLHF
>TRBJ1-4|TRBV5-4
CASSREGATNEKLFF
>TRBJ1-5|TRBV6-5
CASSSSGDNQPQHF
>TRBJ1-2|TRBV2
CASRGHQIMDGYTF
>TRBJ2-2|TRBV7-8
CASSPSPPLREGNGELFF
>TRBJ1-1|TRBV10-3
CAISESPQGAAEAFF
>TRBJ1-2|TRBV20-1
CSASERQGYGYTF
>TRBJ2-5|TRBV9
CASSVLIAGETQYF
>TRBJ1-3|TRBV28
CASGTAFSGNTIYF
>TRBJ2-6|TRBV6-5
CASRGSGANVLTF
>TRBJ1-2|TRBV2
CASSGGTWNYGYTF
>TRBJ2-3|TRBV24-1
CATSSIGTPQYF
>TRBJ1-2|TRBV18
CASSLITGGVWGYTF
>TRBJ1-1|TRBV5-5
CASSDPVGERTEAFF
>TRBJ1-5|TRBV1
CTSSQGGRQGSNQPQHF